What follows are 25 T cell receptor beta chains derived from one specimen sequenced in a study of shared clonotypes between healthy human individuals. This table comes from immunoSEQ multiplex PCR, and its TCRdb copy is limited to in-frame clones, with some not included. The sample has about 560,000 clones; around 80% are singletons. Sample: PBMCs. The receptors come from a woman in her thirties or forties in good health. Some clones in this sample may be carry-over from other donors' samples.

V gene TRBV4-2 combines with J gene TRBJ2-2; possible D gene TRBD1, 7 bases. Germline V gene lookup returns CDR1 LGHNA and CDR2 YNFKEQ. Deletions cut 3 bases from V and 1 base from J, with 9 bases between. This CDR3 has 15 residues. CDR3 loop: CASSQRDRNTGELFF. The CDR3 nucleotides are TGTGCCAGCAGCCAGCGGGACAGGAACACCGGGGAGCTGTTTTTT.

The CDR3 reads CASSHPGSSGRWGTQYF. The CDR3 DNA is TGCGCCAGCAGCCACCCTGGGTCTAGCGGGAGGTGGGGGACCCAGTACTTC. V gene TRBV4-1 combines with J gene TRBJ2-5; 11 positions match TRBD2. Germline loops: CDR1 MGHRA, CDR2 YSYEKL. The V and J ends lost 3 bases and 7 bases, in that order; junction bases with no gene match: 13. The CDR3 is 17 residues long.

The CDR3 reads CASSQGGTAGYTF. The CDR3 DNA sequence: TGCGCCAGCAGCCAAGGAGGGACAGCAGGCTACACCTTC. The V call is TRBV4-1, the J call TRBJ1-2, with TRBD1 identical over 7 bases. With V trimmed by 1 base and J by 8 bases, 4 bases remained unmatched. The CDR3 is 13 residues long. In germline, CDR1 is MGHRA, CDR2 YSYEKL.

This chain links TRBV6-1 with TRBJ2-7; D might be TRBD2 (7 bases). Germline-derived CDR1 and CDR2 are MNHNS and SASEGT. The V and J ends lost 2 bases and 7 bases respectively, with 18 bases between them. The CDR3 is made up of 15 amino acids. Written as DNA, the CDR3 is TGTGCCAGCAGTGAAAGCGCGGGAGCTCAGGGGGAGCAGTACTTC. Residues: CASSESAGAQGEQYF.

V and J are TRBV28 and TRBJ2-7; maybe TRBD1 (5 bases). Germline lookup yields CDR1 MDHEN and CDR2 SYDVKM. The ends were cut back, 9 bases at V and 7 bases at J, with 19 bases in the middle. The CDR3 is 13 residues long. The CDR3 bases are TGTGCCAGTGGCCAGGGAAGAACGGCAGAGCAGTACTTC. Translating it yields CASGQGRTAEQYF.

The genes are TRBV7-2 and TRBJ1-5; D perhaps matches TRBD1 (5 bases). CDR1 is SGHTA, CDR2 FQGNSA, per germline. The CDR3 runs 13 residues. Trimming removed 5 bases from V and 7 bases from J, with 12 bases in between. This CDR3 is CASSTRDGQPQHF. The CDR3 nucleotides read TGTGCCAGCAGCACCAGGGATGGGCAGCCCCAGCATTTT.

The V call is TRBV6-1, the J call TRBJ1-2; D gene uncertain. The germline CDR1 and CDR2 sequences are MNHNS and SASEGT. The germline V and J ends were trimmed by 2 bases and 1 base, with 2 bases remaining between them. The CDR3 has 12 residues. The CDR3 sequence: CASSEINYGYTF. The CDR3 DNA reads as TGTGCCAGCAGTGAAATTAACTATGGCTACACCTTC.

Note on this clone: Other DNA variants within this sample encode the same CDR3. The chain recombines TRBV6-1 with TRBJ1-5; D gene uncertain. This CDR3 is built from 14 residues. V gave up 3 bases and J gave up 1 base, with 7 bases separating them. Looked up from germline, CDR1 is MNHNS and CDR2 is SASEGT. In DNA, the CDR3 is TGTGCCAGCAGTGAGTCCGGCAGCAATCAGCCCCAGCATTTT. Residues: CASSESGSNQPQHF.

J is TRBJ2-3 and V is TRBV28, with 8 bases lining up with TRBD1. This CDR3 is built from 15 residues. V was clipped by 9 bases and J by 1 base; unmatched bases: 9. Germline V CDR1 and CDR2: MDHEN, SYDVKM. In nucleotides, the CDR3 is TGTGCCAGTTTCTCCCCGGGACAGGGCACAGATACGCAGTATTTT. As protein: CASFSPGQGTDTQYF.

This chain's CDR3 is CASRPGAFYGYTF. CDR3 sequence (DNA): TGTGCCAGCAGGCCGGGGGCTTTCTATGGCTACACCTTC. The chain joins TRBV28 to TRBJ1-2, with D possibly matching TRBD1 (6 bases). This CDR3 contains 13 residues. Trimming shortened V by 6 bases and J by 4 bases, and 12 bases separated the two germline ends. Looked up from germline, CDR1 is MDHEN and CDR2 is SYDVKM.

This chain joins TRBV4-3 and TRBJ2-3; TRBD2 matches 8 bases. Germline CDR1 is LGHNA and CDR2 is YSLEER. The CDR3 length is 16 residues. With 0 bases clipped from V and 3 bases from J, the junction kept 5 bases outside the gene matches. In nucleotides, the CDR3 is TGCGCCAGCAGCCAAGAGGAGCGGGAGATAACAGATACGCAGTATTTT. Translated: CASSQEEREITDTQYF.

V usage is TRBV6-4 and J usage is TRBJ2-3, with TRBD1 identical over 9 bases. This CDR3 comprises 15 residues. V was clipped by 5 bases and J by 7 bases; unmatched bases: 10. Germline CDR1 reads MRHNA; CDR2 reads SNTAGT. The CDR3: CASSPLGQGSYTQYF. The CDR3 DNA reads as TGTGCCAGCAGTCCTTTGGGACAGGGATCATATACGCAGTATTTT.

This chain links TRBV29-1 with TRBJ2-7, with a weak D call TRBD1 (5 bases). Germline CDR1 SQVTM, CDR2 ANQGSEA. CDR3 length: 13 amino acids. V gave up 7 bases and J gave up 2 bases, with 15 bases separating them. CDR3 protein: CSAQGGGTYEQYF. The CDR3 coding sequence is TGCAGCGCCCAGGGTGGCGGTACCTACGAGCAGTACTTC.

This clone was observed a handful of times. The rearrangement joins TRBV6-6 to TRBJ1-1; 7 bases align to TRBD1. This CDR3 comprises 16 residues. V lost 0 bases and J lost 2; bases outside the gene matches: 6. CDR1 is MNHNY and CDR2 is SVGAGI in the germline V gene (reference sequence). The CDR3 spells CASSYSGGAKNTEAFF. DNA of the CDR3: TGTGCCAGCAGTTACTCAGGGGGCGCGAAAAACACTGAAGCTTTCTTT.

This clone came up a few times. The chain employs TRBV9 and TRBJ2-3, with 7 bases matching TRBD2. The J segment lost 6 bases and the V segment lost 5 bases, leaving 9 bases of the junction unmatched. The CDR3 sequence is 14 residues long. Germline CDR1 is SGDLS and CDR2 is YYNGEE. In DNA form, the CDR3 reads TGTGCCAGCAGTTGGGGCGGGAGTTTGGATACGCAGTATTTT. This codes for CASSWGGSLDTQYF.

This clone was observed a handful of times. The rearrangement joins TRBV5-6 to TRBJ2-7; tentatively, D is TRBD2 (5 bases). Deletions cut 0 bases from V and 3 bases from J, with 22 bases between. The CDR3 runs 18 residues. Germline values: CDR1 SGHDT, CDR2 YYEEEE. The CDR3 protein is CASSLAKFRGSPFYEQYF. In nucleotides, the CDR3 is TGTGCCAGCAGCTTGGCCAAATTCCGTGGGAGTCCCTTCTACGAGCAGTACTTC.

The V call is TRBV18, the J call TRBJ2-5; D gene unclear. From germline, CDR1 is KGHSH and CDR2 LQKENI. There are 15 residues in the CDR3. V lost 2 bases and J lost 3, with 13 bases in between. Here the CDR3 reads CASSPIVGGEETQYF. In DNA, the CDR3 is TGTGCCAGCTCACCAATTGTAGGTGGCGAAGAGACCCAGTACTTC.

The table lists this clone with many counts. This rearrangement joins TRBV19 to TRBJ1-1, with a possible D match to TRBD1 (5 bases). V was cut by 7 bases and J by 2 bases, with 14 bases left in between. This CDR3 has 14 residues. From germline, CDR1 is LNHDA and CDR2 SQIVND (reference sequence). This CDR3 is CASTLRGGNTEAFF. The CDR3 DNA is TGTGCCAGTACCCTAAGGGGAGGAAACACTGAAGCTTTCTTT.

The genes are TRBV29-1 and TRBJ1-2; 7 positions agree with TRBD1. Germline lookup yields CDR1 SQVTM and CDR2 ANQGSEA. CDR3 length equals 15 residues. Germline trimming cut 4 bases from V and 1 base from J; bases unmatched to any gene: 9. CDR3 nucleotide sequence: TGCAGCGTTGCGGCCTGGGACAGAAATAACTATGGCTACACCTTC. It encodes CSVAAWDRNNYGYTF.

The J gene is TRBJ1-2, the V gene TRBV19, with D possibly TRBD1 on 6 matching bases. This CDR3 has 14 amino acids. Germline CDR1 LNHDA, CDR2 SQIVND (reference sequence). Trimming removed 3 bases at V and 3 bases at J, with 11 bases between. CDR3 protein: CASSIRAGDYGYTF. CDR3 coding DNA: TGTGCCAGTAGTATTCGGGCAGGGGACTATGGCTACACCTTC. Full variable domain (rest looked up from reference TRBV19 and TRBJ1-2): DGGITQSPKYLFRKEGQNVTLSCEQNLNHDAMYWYRQDPGQGLRLIYYSQIVNDFQKGDIAEGYSVSREKKESFPLTVTSAQKNPTAFYLCASSIRAGDYGYTFGSGTRLTVV.

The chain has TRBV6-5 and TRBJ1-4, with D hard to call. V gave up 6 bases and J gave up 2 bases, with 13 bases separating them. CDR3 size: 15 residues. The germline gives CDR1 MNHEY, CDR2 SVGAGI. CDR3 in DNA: TGTGCCAGCAGCCTCCATCAGAGCACTAATGAAAAACTGTTTTTT. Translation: CASSLHQSTNEKLFF.

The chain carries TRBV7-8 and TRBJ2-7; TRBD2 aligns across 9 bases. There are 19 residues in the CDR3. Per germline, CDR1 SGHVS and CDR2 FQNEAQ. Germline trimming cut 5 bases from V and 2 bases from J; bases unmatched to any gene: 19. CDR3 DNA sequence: TGTGCCAGCAGCCCCCGGTTTGGTAGCGGGAGTGATTACCCCTACGAGCAGTACTTC. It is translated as CASSPRFGSGSDYPYEQYF.

CDR3 residues: CASSQVWTDKDYGYTF. DNA for the CDR3: TGTGCCAGCAGCCAGGTGTGGACAGATAAGGACTATGGCTACACCTTC. This chain joins TRBV4-2 and TRBJ1-2; a weak D match, TRBD1 (6 bases). The CDR3 consists of 16 residues. V was pared by 3 bases and J by 3 bases, with 17 bases between. Germline lookup yields CDR1 LGHNA and CDR2 YNFKEQ.

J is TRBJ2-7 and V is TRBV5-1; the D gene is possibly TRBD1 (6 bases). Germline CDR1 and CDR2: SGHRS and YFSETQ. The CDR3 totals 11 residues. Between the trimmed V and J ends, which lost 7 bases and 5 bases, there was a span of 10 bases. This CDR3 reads CASSSGDEQYF. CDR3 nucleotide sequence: TGCGCCAGCTCGTCAGGGGACGAGCAGTACTTC.

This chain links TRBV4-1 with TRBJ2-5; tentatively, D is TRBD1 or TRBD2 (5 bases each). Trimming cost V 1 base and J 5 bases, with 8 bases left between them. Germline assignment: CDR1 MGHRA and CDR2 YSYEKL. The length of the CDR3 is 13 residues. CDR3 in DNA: TGCGCCAGCAGCCAAGCAGGGACGGAGACCCAGTACTTC. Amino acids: CASSQAGTETQYF.